Listed below are T cell receptor beta chains from one sample, sequenced in a study of identifying expanded T cells in peripheral blood. Generated by immunoSEQ multiplex PCR, the TCRdb table keeps only in-frame clones and is missing some. The table includes under 120,000 clones, around nine tenths detected once. Sequenced sample: blood. Receptors were obtained from a person between 18 and 75 years old in good health. The CDR3 runs from the conserved cysteine through the conserved F or W. D genes are given only for firm matches. Only part of the rows carry a size: once, few, many, or a class if the clone is expanded.

j_call v_call d_call clone_size cdr3_nt cdr3_aa
TRBJ1-2 TRBV2 NA NA TGTGCCAGCAGTGAACAGTCCTATGGCTACACCTTC CASSEQSYGYTF
TRBJ2-7 TRBV27 NA NA TGTGCCAGCAGTCTCACCGCAACCAGGGGCCAGTACTTC CASSLTATRGQYF
TRBJ1-3 TRBV5-1 NA NA TGCGCCAGCAGCTCCTCACGACAGGGAAACACCATATATTTT CASSSSRQGNTIYF
TRBJ1-3 TRBV27 NA NA TGTGCCAGCAGTTCCAAATACGGCTCTGGAAACACCATATATTTT CASSSKYGSGNTIYF
TRBJ1-2 TRBV4-1 TRBD1 once TGCGCCAGCAGCTCCTCACCGGACAGGGTCGACTATGGCTACACCTTC CASSSSPDRVDYGYTF
TRBJ2-5 TRBV4-3 NA once TGCGCCAGCAGCCAAGGGTCGGGGACCGAGACCCAGTACTTC CASSQGSGTETQYF
TRBJ2-7 TRBV6-5 NA NA TGTGCCAGCAGTTACTCAGACAGCTCCTACGAGCAGTACTTC CASSYSDSSYEQYF
TRBJ2-2 TRBV10-1 NA NA TGCGCCAGCAGTGACTTACGGACCCCCAATGACGGGGAGCTGTTTTTT CASSDLRTPNDGELFF
TRBJ1-4 TRBV7-8 NA once TGTGCCAGCAGGCAGAATCAGGAAAAACTGTTTTTT CASRQNQEKLFF
TRBJ2-6 TRBV4-3 NA NA TGCGCCAGCAGCCCCTACCTCAGGGAGGCTGGGGCCAACGTCCTGACTTTC CASSPYLREAGANVLTF
TRBJ2-5 TRBV7-9 NA NA TGTGCCAGCAGCCGAGAGACCCAGTACTTC CASSRETQYF
TRBJ2-3 TRBV6-5 TRBD1 NA TGTGCCAGCAGTCCACACACAGGGGAAGTCGATACGCAGTATTTT CASSPHTGEVDTQYF
TRBJ1-2 TRBV15 NA NA TGTGCCACCAGCAGTGGGGCATGGAACTATGGCTACACCTTC CATSSGAWNYGYTF
TRBJ1-2 TRBV5-6 TRBD1 NA TGTGCCAGCAGCTTGGAACAGGGGAGGGGCGGCTACACCTTC CASSLEQGRGGYTF
TRBJ1-2 TRBV6-5 TRBD1 NA TGTGCCAGCAGTTATGGGACAGGGGACTATGGCTACACCTTC CASSYGTGDYGYTF
TRBJ2-3 TRBV29-1 TRBD1 NA TGCAGCGTATACGGACAGGTCACAGATACGCAGTATTTT CSVYGQVTDTQYF
TRBJ2-5 TRBV2 NA NA TGTGCCAGCACTGGCCGTAAGTACAGGGAAAAAGAGACCCAGTACTTC CASTGRKYREKETQYF
TRBJ2-7 TRBV6-5 TRBD1 NA TGTGCCAGCAGTTACCAGGGGGAGAGCTCCTACGAGCAGTACTTC CASSYQGESSYEQYF
TRBJ2-1 TRBV5-1 NA NA TGCGCCAGCAGCTTGGGGGGGAGGTACAATGAGCAGTTCTTC CASSLGGRYNEQFF
TRBJ1-2 TRBV20-1 TRBD1 few TGCAGTCCACAGGGGAATGGCTACACCTTC CSPQGNGYTF
TRBJ2-1 TRBV6-5 TRBD2 NA TGTGCCAGCAGTTACTCGGCTAGCGGGGACTACAATGAGCAGTTCTTC CASSYSASGDYNEQFF
TRBJ2-5 TRBV7-2 TRBD2 NA TGTGCCAGCAGCTTAGGACTAGCGGGGGCGGTGGAGACCCAGTACTTC CASSLGLAGAVETQYF
TRBJ2-2 TRBV4-2 TRBD1 NA TGTGCCAGCAGCCAAGTTGGTCAGGGGGCTCACACCGGGGAGCTGTTTTTT CASSQVGQGAHTGELFF
TRBJ2-1 TRBV7-2 NA few TGTGCCAGCAGCCCAACCCCCCATAATGAGCAGTTCTTC CASSPTPHNEQFF
TRBJ2-7 TRBV7-2 TRBD2 NA TGTGCCAGCAGTTTCACTAGCGGGGGGGCTGGGTACGAGCAGTACTTC CASSFTSGGAGYEQYF
TRBJ2-7 TRBV11-2 NA NA TGTGCCAGCAGCTTAGGAGGGACATCCTACGAGCAGTACTTC CASSLGGTSYEQYF
TRBJ2-5 TRBV5-6 NA NA TGTGCCAGCAGCTTACAGGGAGTCGAGACCCAGTACTTC CASSLQGVETQYF
TRBJ2-7 TRBV7-2 NA NA TGTGCCAGCAGCTTCCAACAGGGCGGGCAGTACTTC CASSFQQGGQYF
TRBJ2-7 TRBV6-5 NA NA TGTGCCAGCAGTTACTCGATACTCGACTCCTACGAGCAGTACTTC CASSYSILDSYEQYF
TRBJ1-3 TRBV10-3 NA NA TGTGCCATCCTTATAGGAGGCCCTGGAAACACCATATATTTT CAILIGGPGNTIYF
TRBJ1-1 TRBV19 NA NA TGTGCCAGCCTACTCATCGGGAACACTGAAGCTTTCTTT CASLLIGNTEAFF
TRBJ2-7 TRBV5-4 NA NA TGTGCCAGCAGCTTAGGTTTAGGAGCGCCTTCCTACGAGCAGTACTTC CASSLGLGAPSYEQYF
TRBJ1-2 TRBV5-6 TRBD1 NA TGTGCCAGCACCTTCTTCGTACCGGGACAGGGGTATGGCTACACCTTC CASTFFVPGQGYGYTF
TRBJ1-6 TRBV25-1 NA NA TGTGCCAGCAGTGTTAGGAATTCACCCCTCCACTTT CASSVRNSPLHF
TRBJ2-5 TRBV28 TRBD2 NA TGTGCCAGCAGTCCCGGGACTAGCGGGGGGCGTGAGACCCAGTACTTC CASSPGTSGGRETQYF
TRBJ2-1 TRBV11-3 NA NA TGTGCCAGCAGCTTAGGCCCAGGTGAGGATGAGCAGTTCTTC CASSLGPGEDEQFF
TRBJ2-7 TRBV6-5 NA NA TGTGCCAGCAGCAGGTTTGGGGGGGGCTACTACGAGCAGTACTTC CASSRFGGGYYEQYF
TRBJ1-3 TRBV5-1 NA NA TGCGCCAGCAGCCTGGGGGTTGGCTCTGGAAACACCATATATTTT CASSLGVGSGNTIYF
TRBJ2-7 TRBV4-3 NA once TGCGCCAGCAGCCAAGGGAGGGGAGCCTCCTACGAGCAGTACTTC CASSQGRGASYEQYF
TRBJ2-3 TRBV7-8 TRBD1 NA TGTGCCAGCGGAACCATAGGGACAGCGAGACAGTATTTT CASGTIGTARQYF
TRBJ2-1 TRBV13 NA NA TGTGCCAGCAGCCTATCACTGGAACCTTCCTACAATGAGCAGTTCTTC CASSLSLEPSYNEQFF
TRBJ1-2 TRBV6-5 TRBD1 NA TGTGCCAGCAGTCCTCGGACAGGGAATAACTATGGCTACACCTTC CASSPRTGNNYGYTF
TRBJ1-5 TRBV6-1 NA NA TGTGCCAGCAGCTTCACGGGGGGTAGCAATCAGCCCCAGCATTTT CASSFTGGSNQPQHF
TRBJ1-4 TRBV6-5 NA NA TGTGCCAGCAGTTTCCGGTGGACTACTAATGAAAAACTGTTTTTT CASSFRWTTNEKLFF
TRBJ1-1 TRBV6-1 NA NA TGTGCCAGCAATCCGGGGGTCCTTACGAACACTGAAGCTTTCTTT CASNPGVLTNTEAFF
TRBJ1-2 TRBV4-3 NA NA TGCGCCAGCAGCCTGGACAGTGCAACGGTAGCTAACTATGGCTACACCTTC CASSLDSATVANYGYTF
TRBJ2-7 TRBV11-2 NA NA TGTGCCAGCAGCCCCGAGCGGTTCTCCTACGAGCAGTACTTC CASSPERFSYEQYF
TRBJ1-1 TRBV13 NA NA TGTGCCAGCAGCACCCGACGACAGGAGACAAAAGCTTTCTTT CASSTRRQETKAFF
TRBJ2-5 TRBV11-2 TRBD1 NA TGTGCCAGCAGCTTTGCAGGGGGAGTCGGGGAGACCCAGTACTTC CASSFAGGVGETQYF
TRBJ2-7 TRBV6-6 TRBD1 NA TGTGCCAGCACTTTGTCCGGACAGGGCACCTACGAGCAGTACTTC CASTLSGQGTYEQYF
TRBJ2-7 TRBV5-6 TRBD1 NA TGTGCCAGCAGCCGGGACAGGGGGCTCGGCGAGCAGTACTTC CASSRDRGLGEQYF
TRBJ2-4 TRBV9 TRBD2 NA TGTGCCAGCAGCGTAGAAGCGGGGGGGCCTACCATTCAGTACTTC CASSVEAGGPTIQYF